One sample yielded the 24 T cell receptor beta chains listed below, sequenced in a study of T cell responses to AZD1222 COVID-19 vaccine. Using immunoSEQ multiplex PCR, the repertoire was profiled, and TCRdb retains in-frame clones only, with some absent. Of about 180,000 clones in the sample, about 91% were seen once. The sequencing here drew on peripheral blood, taken on day 0 of AZD1222 vaccination. The receptors stem from an adult in good health.

The rearrangement uses TRBV7-9 and TRBJ1-2, with D possibly being TRBD1 (5 bases). Trimming took 8 bases from V and 6 from J, leaving 28 bases between them. Germline CDR1 and CDR2: SEHNR and FQNEAQ (reference sequence). The length of the CDR3 is 17 residues. CDR3 DNA: TGTGCCAGCGCGGGACCGGACCGGACCTCCGAAAGGGATGGCTACACCTTC. It encodes CASAGPDRTSERDGYTF.

This clone came up once. V gene TRBV10-3 combines with J gene TRBJ2-3; D is unresolved. This CDR3 contains 11 residues. The germline V and J ends were trimmed by 2 bases and 5 bases, with 2 bases remaining between them. Per the germline V gene, CDR1 is ENHRY and CDR2 is SYGVKD. The CDR3 region has the DNA TGTGCCATCAGTGAGGGAGATACGCAGTATTTT. Amino acids: CAISEGDTQYF.

The V gene is TRBV5-5, the J gene TRBJ2-7; TRBD1 aligns across 8 bases. The CDR3 runs 14 residues. V dropped 4 bases and J dropped 5; count of bases not matched to a gene: 8. From germline, CDR1 is SGHKS and CDR2 YYEKEE (reference sequence). The CDR3 DNA is TGTGCCAGCAGCCGGACAGGGTACAATGACGAGCAGTACTTC. As protein: CASSRTGYNDEQYF.

The V gene is TRBV5-5, the J gene TRBJ2-3; D may be TRBD1 or TRBD2 (7 bases each). The CDR3 has 15 amino acids. Germline V gene data show CDR1 as SGHKS and CDR2 as YYEKEE (reference sequence). V shed 4 bases and J shed 2 bases, with 14 bases lying between them. CDR3 bases: TGTGCCAGCAGCCACAGGGGAGGGGTCACAGATACGCAGTATTTT. This codes for CASSHRGGVTDTQYF.

The chain employs TRBV19 and TRBJ1-1; D call uncertain. CDR3 size: 15 residues. Germline V CDR1 and CDR2: LNHDA, SQIVND (reference sequence). The ends were cut back, 5 bases at V and 4 bases at J, with 17 bases in the middle. CDR3 amino acids: CASSAGRARGTEAFF. Here the CDR3 DNA reads TGTGCCAGTAGTGCTGGGCGGGCACGCGGCACTGAAGCTTTCTTT.

The chain combines TRBV30 with TRBJ2-6; D may correspond to TRBD1 or TRBD2 (6 bases each). CDR1 GTSNPN and CDR2 SVGIG come from the germline V gene (reference sequence). Trimming removed 2 bases at V and 2 bases at J, with 10 bases between. The CDR3 loop spans 15 amino acids. CDR3 sequence reads: CAWSPGAPGANVLTF. The CDR3 nucleotides are TGTGCCTGGAGTCCGGGGGCACCTGGGGCCAACGTCCTGACTTTC.

Comments on this clone: This CDR3 is also generated by other DNA sequences in the sample. The chain recombines TRBV2 with TRBJ2-7; a weak D match, TRBD1 (5 bases). There are 12 residues in the CDR3. V lost 5 bases to trimming and J lost 1 base, with 6 bases between them. Germline CDR1 reads SNHLY; CDR2 reads FYNNEI. The CDR3 region has the DNA TGTGCCAGCAGTCGACAGTCCTACGAGCAGTACTTC. Residues: CASSRQSYEQYF.

The genes are TRBV2 and TRBJ1-1, with no clear D. The CDR3 is made up of 13 amino acids. Trimming took 8 bases from V and 4 from J, leaving 14 bases between them. Germline CDR1 is SNHLY and CDR2 is FYNNEI. CDR3 sequence (DNA): TGTGCCAGCCGAAAGGGAGAGACCACTGAAGCTTTCTTT. It specifies CASRKGETTEAFF.

This chain uses TRBV5-1 with TRBJ2-7, with 11 bases aligning to TRBD1. CDR3 length: 17 amino acids. CDR1 SGHRS and CDR2 YFSETQ come from the germline V gene. V dropped 3 bases and J dropped 3; count of bases not matched to a gene: 11. DNA of the CDR3: TGCGCCAGCAGCTGGACTCCCACCGGGACAGGGGGCTACGAGCAGTACTTC. This sequence encodes CASSWTPTGTGGYEQYF.

This chain links TRBV18 with TRBJ2-7; 7 bases agree with TRBD1. The germline CDR1 and CDR2 sequences are KGHSH and LQKENI. The CDR3 spans 13 residues. Trimming at V came to 6 bases and at J to 4 bases, leaving 6 bases not matched to a gene. The CDR3 loop reads CASSPGTAYEQYF. The CDR3 coding sequence is TGTGCCAGCTCCCCCGGGACAGCGTACGAGCAGTACTTC.

The V and J genes are TRBV6-5 and TRBJ2-3, with 10 bases identical to TRBD2. CDR3 length: 14 residues. Germline CDR1 is MNHEY and CDR2 is SVGAGI. Trimming cost V 5 bases and J 7 bases; bases outside gene matches: 6. CDR3 region: CASSPSGGFNTQYF. The CDR3 nucleotides are TGTGCCAGCAGTCCTAGCGGGGGATTCAATACGCAGTATTTT.

The rearrangement joins TRBV5-4 to TRBJ2-1; TRBD1 aligns across 7 bases. This CDR3 is 15 amino acids long. In germline, CDR1 is SGHNT, CDR2 YYREEE (reference sequence). V shed 4 bases and J 5 bases; nucleotides not matched to a gene: 9. The CDR3 loop is CASSPTGTVNNEQFF. CDR3 coding DNA: TGTGCCAGCAGCCCCACCGGGACAGTAAACAATGAGCAGTTCTTC.

The chain links TRBV7-3 to TRBJ2-1; no definite D call. The CDR3 length is 16 residues. In germline, CDR1 is SGHTA, CDR2 FQGTGA. Trimming left V 1 base short and J 9 bases short, with 19 bases between. CDR3 loop: CASSLIGGVPSGEQFF. DNA of the CDR3: TGTGCCAGCAGCTTAATTGGTGGGGTCCCCTCGGGTGAGCAGTTCTTC.

The chain is built from TRBV21-1 and TRBJ2-7; the table names TRBD2, a call not compared with the DNA. TRBV21-1 is described as a pseudogene. This CDR3 is built from 15 residues. CDR3 protein: CASSSRGGLSYEQYF. CDR3 coding DNA: TGTGCCAGCAGCAGTCGCGGGGGGCTCTCCTACGAGCAGTACTTC.

The chain uses TRBV4-2 and TRBJ2-2, with D unclear. Germline assignment: CDR1 LGHNA and CDR2 YNFKEQ. The V gene lost 0 bases and the J gene lost 0 bases, with 14 bases spanning the gap. This CDR3 is 18 amino acids long. DNA of the CDR3: TGTGCCAGCAGCCAAGAAATCCCTGAGACTCCGAACACCGGGGAGCTGTTTTTT. Its protein is CASSQEIPETPNTGELFF.

This clone was recorded only once. The chain couples TRBV7-6 to TRBJ2-2; 11 bases match TRBD1. The CDR3 has 18 amino acids. Germline V CDR1 and CDR2: SGHVS, FNYEAQ. Trimming at V came to 5 bases and at J to 3 bases, leaving 11 bases not matched to a gene. The CDR3 protein is CASSLRTGGGIDTGELFF. DNA for the CDR3: TGTGCCAGCAGCCTTCGGACAGGGGGCGGCATTGACACCGGGGAGCTGTTTTTT.

This clone was seen just once. The gene calls are TRBV30 and TRBJ1-4; the D is unclear. The CDR3 has 15 amino acids. Trimming shortened V by 1 base and J by 6 bases, and 15 bases separated the two germline ends. Looked up from germline, CDR1 is GTSNPN and CDR2 is SVGIG (reference sequence). Written as DNA, the CDR3 is TGTGCCTGGAGTGGCGGAGCGGCCAATTATGAAAAACTGTTTTTT. Translation gives CAWSGGAANYEKLFF.

The chain recombines TRBV19 with TRBJ1-1, with TRBD1 identical over 7 bases. V dropped 5 bases and J dropped 3; count of bases not matched to a gene: 6. This CDR3 has 14 residues. In germline, CDR1 is LNHDA, CDR2 SQIVND (reference sequence). Here the CDR3 reads CASSETGYDTEAFF. Here the CDR3 DNA reads TGTGCCAGTAGTGAGACAGGGTACGACACTGAAGCTTTCTTT.

V usage is TRBV7-3 and J usage is TRBJ1-2; 7 bases line up with TRBD1. Germline CDR1 reads SGHTA; CDR2 reads FQGTGA. The CDR3 length is 17 residues. Trimming removed 5 bases from V and 5 bases from J; junction bases left unmatched: 17. The DNA for the CDR3 is TGTGCCAGCAGCCCTCGCTCGAAAACCGACAGGGTTTATGGCTACACCTTC. Encoded protein: CASSPRSKTDRVYGYTF. Looking up the rest from reference TRBV7-3 and TRBJ1-2 gives the full variable domain: GAGVSQTPSNKVTEKGKYVELRCDPISGHTALYWYRQSLGQGPEFLIYFQGTGAADDSGLPNDRFFAVRPEGSVSTLKIQRTERGDSAVYLCASSPRSKTDRVYGYTFGSGTRLTVV.

V and J are TRBV5-1 and TRBJ1-1; perhaps TRBD1 as D (5 bases). Per the germline V gene, CDR1 is SGHRS and CDR2 is YFSETQ. This CDR3 has 16 residues. The germline V and J ends were trimmed by 2 bases and 1 base, with 15 bases remaining between them. The CDR3 DNA reads as TGCGCCAGCAGCTTTCGGTCGTGGGGGGAGAACACTGAAGCTTTCTTT. It encodes CASSFRSWGENTEAFF.

The J gene is TRBJ1-1, the V gene TRBV19; TRBD1 matches at 7 bases. The trim removed 3 bases at V and 4 bases at J, leaving 11 bases unmatched. The CDR3 has 16 residues. The germline V gene has CDR1 LNHDA and CDR2 SQIVND (reference sequence). CDR3 residues: CASSIYRQGVGTEAFF. CDR3 in DNA: TGTGCCAGTAGTATTTACCGACAGGGAGTAGGCACTGAAGCTTTCTTT.

V is TRBV6-2 or TRBV6-3 and J is TRBJ1-1; D is ambiguous. Germline CDR1 reads MNHEY; CDR2 reads SVGEGT. The length of the CDR3 is 12 residues. V was cut by 4 bases and J by 9 bases, with 12 bases left in between. CDR3 sequence reads: CASSSGAFKAFF. CDR3 nucleotides: TGTGCCAGCAGTTCCGGCGCATTCAAAGCTTTCTTT.

This rearrangement joins TRBV27 to TRBJ1-6, with D hard to call. Germline CDR1 is MNHEY and CDR2 is SMNVEV (reference sequence). V lost 2 bases to trimming and J lost 4 bases, with 24 bases between them. CDR3 length: 20 amino acids. CDR3 nucleotide sequence: TGTGCCAGCAGTTTAATCTACGGAGCGGATGTTCCTTTTTATAATTCACCCCTCCACTTT. Translated: CASSLIYGADVPFYNSPLHF.

This chain joins TRBV25-1 and TRBJ1-1; the D is unclear. The CDR3 sequence is 11 residues long. The V gene's germline CDR1 is MGHDK and CDR2 SYGVNS. V was trimmed by 9 bases and J by 0 bases, leaving 5 bases between them. CDR3 protein: CASILNTEAFF. The CDR3, as DNA: TGTGCCAGTATCTTGAACACTGAAGCTTTCTTT.